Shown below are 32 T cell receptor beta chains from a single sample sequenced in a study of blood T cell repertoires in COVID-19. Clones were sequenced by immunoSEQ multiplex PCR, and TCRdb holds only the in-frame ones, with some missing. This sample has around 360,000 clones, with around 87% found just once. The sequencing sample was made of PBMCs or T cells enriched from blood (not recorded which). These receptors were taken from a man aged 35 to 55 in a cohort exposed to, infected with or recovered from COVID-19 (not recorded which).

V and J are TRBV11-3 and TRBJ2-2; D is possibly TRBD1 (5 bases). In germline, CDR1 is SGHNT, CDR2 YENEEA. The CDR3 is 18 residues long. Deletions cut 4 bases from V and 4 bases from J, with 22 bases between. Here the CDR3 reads CASSSGSGIVGSTGELFF. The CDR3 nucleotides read TGTGCCAGCAGCTCCGGGTCAGGGATCGTGGGTAGCACCGGGGAGCTGTTTTTT. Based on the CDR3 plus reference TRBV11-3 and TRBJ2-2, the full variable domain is EAGVVQSPRYKIIEKKQPVAFWCNPISGHNTLYWYLQNLGQGPELLIRYENEEAVDDSQLPKDRFSAERLKGVDSTLKIQPAELGDSAVYLCASSSGSGIVGSTGELFFGEGSRLTVL.

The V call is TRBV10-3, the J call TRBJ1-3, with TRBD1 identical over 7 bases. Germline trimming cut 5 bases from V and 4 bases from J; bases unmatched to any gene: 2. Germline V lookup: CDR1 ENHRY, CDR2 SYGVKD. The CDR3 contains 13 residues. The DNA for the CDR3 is TGTGCCATCAGTAGGGACAGCGGAAACACCATATATTTT. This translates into CAISRDSGNTIYF.

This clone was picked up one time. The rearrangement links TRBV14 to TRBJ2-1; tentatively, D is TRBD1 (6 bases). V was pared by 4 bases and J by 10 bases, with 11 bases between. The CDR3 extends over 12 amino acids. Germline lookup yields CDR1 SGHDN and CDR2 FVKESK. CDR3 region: CASSPNTGEQFF. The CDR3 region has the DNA TGTGCCAGCAGCCCGAACACAGGGGAGCAGTTCTTC. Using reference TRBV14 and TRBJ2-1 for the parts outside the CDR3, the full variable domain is EAGVTQFPSHSVIEKGQTVTLRCDPISGHDNLYWYRRVMGKEIKFLLHFVKESKQDESGMPNNRFLAERTGGTYSTLKVQPAELEDSGVYFCASSPNTGEQFFGPGTRLTVL.

For the CDR3, the DNA is TGCGCCAGCAGCCGTACAGGGGGCTCAGGAGATACGCAGTATTTT. Protein sequence: CASSRTGGSGDTQYF. This chain uses TRBV5-1 with TRBJ2-3; 9 bases are a match to TRBD1. CDR1 is SGHRS and CDR2 is YFSETQ in the germline V gene. The CDR3 covers 15 residues. The trim removed 4 bases at V and 5 bases at J, leaving 8 bases unmatched. Drawing the rest from reference TRBV5-1 and TRBJ2-3, the complete variable domain is KAGVTQTPRYLIKTRGQQVTLSCSPISGHRSVSWYQQTPGQGLQFLFEYFSETQRNKGNFPGRFSGRQFSNSRSEMNVSTLELGDSALYLCASSRTGGSGDTQYFGPGTRLTVL.

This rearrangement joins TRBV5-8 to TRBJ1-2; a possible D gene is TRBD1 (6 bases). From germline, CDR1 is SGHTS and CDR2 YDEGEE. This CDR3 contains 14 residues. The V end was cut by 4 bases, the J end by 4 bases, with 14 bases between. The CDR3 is CASSAGQGPYGYTF. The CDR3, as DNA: TGTGCCAGCAGCGCCGGTCAGGGGCCCTATGGCTACACCTTC.

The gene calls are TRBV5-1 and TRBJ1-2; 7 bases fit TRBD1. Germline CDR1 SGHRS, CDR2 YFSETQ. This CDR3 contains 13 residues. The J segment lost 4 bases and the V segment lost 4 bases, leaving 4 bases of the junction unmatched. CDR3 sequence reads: CASSPGQLYGYTF. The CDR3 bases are TGCGCCAGCAGCCCGGGACAGCTCTATGGCTACACCTTC.

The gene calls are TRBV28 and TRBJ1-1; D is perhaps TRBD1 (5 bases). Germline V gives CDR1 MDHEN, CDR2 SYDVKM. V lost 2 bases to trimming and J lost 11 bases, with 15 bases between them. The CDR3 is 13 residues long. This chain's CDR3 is CASSLPLGGRAFF. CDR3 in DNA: TGTGCCAGCAGTTTACCCCTTGGGGGGAGGGCTTTCTTT.

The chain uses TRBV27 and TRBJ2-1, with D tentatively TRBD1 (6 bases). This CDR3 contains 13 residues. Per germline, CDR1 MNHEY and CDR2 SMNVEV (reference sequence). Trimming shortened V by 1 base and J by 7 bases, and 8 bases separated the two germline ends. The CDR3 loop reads CASSLYRVNEQFF. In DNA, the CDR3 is TGTGCCAGCAGTTTATACAGGGTGAATGAGCAGTTCTTC.

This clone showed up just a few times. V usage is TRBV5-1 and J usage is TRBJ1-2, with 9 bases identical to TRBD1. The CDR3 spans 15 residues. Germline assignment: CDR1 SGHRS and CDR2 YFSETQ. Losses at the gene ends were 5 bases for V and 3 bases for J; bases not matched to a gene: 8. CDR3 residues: CASRRDRGSDYGYTF. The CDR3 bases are TGCGCCAGCAGACGTGACAGGGGGTCTGACTATGGCTACACCTTC.

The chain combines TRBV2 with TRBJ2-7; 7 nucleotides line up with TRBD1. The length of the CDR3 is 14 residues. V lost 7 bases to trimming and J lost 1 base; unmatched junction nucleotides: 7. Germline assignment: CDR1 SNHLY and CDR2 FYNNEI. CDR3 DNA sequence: TGTGCCAGCATAGTAGACAGGGCGTCCTACGAGCAGTACTTC. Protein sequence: CASIVDRASYEQYF. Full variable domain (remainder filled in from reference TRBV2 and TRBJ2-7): EPEVTQTPSHQVTQMGQEVILRCVPISNHLYFYWYRQILGQKVEFLVSFYNNEISEKSEIFDDQFSVERPDGSNFTLKIRSTKLEDSAMYFCASIVDRASYEQYFGPGTRLTVT.

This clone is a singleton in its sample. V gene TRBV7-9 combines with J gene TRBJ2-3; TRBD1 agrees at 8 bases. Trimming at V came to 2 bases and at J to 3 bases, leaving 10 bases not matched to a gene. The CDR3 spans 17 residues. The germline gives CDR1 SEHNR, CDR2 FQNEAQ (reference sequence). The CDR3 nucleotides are TGTGCCAGCAGCTTAATGGGCGGGACAGGTTTTACAGATACGCAGTATTTT. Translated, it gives CASSLMGGTGFTDTQYF.

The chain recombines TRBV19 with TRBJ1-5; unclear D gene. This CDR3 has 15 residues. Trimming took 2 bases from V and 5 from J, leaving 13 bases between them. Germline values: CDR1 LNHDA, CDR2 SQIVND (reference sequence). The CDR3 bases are TGTGCCAGTAGTATATGGGCGGGGAGCGATCAGCCCCAGCATTTT. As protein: CASSIWAGSDQPQHF.

The CDR3: CASSLRRGSGANVLTF. Written as DNA, the CDR3 is TGTGCCAGCAGTTTAAGAAGGGGATCTGGGGCCAACGTCCTGACTTTC. The chain employs TRBV27 and TRBJ2-6, with D possibly matching TRBD1 (5 bases). Between the trimmed V and J ends, which lost 2 bases and 1 base, there was a span of 9 bases. Germline CDR1 and CDR2: MNHEY and SMNVEV (reference sequence). CDR3 length: 16 amino acids.

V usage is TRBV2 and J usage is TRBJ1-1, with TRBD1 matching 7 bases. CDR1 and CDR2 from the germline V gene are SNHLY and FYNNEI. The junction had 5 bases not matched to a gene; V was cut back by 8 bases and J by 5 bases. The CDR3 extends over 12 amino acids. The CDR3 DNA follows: TGTGCCAGCTCGAAGGGGGCTACTGAAGCTTTCTTT. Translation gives CASSKGATEAFF.

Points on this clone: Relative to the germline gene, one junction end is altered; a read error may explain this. The CDR3 region is CASSFGLAGLHF. CDR3 nucleotides: TGTGCCAGTAGTTTCGGACTAGCGGGATTGCATTTT. The chain uses TRBV19 and TRBJ2-3, with TRBD2 matching 12 bases. This CDR3 comprises 12 residues. Germline V CDR1 and CDR2: LNHDA, SQIVND (reference sequence).

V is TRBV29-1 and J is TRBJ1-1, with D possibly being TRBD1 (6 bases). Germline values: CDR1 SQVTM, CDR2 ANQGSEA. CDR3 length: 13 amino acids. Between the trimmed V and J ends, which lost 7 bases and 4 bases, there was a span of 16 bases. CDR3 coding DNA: TGCAGCGCCCGGACAGCTGGAATCACTGAAGCTTTCTTT. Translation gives CSARTAGITEAFF.

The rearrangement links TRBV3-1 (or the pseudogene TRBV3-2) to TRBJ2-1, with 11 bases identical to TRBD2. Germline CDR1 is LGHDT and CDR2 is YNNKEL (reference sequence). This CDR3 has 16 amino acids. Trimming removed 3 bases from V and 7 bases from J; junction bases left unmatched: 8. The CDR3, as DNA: TGTGCCAGCAGCCACTCCACTAGCGGGAGTAAGAATGAGCAGTTCTTC. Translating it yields CASSHSTSGSKNEQFF.

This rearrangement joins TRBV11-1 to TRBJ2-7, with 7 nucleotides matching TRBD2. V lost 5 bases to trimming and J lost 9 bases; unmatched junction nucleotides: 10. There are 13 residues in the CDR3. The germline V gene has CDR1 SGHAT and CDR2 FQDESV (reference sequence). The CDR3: CASSTLAGPGQYF. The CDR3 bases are TGTGCCAGCAGCACTTTAGCGGGCCCGGGGCAGTACTTC.

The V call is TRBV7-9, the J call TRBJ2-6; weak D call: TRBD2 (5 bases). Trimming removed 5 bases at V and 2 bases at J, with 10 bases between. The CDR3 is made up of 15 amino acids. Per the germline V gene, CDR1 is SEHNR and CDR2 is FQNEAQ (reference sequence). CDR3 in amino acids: CASSPHGAGANVLTF. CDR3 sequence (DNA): TGTGCCAGCAGCCCCCACGGGGCTGGGGCCAACGTCCTGACTTTC.

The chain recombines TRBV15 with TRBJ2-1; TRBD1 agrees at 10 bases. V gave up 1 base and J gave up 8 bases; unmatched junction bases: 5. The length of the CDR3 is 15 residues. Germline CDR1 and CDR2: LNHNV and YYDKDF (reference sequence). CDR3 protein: CATSRVDRGGDEQFF. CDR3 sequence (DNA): TGTGCCACCAGCAGAGTGGACAGGGGGGGCGATGAGCAGTTCTTC.

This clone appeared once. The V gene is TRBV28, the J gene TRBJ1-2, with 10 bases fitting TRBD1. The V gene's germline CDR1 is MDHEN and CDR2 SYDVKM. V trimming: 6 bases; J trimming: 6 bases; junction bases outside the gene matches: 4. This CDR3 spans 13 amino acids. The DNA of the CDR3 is TGTGCCAGCAGGTCGACAGGGGGCGATGGCTACACCTTC. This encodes CASRSTGGDGYTF.

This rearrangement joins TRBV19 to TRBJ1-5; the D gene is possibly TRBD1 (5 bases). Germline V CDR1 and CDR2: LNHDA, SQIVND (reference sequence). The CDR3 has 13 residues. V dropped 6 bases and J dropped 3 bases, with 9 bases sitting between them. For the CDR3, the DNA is TGTGCCAGTAGGGGGCGAAACAATCAGCCCCAGCATTTT. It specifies CASRGRNNQPQHF.

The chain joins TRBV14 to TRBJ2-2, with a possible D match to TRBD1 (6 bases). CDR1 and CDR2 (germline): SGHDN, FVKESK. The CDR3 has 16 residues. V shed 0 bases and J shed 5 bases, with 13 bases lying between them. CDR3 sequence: CASSQDRDRRTGELFF. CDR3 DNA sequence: TGTGCCAGCAGCCAAGATCGAGACAGGCGGACCGGGGAGCTGTTTTTT.

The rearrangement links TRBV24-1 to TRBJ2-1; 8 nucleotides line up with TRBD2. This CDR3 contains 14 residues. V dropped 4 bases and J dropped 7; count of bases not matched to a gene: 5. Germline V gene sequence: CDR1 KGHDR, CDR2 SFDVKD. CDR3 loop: CATSETGTRNEQFF. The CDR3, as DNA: TGTGCCACCAGTGAAACCGGGACTAGGAATGAGCAGTTCTTC.

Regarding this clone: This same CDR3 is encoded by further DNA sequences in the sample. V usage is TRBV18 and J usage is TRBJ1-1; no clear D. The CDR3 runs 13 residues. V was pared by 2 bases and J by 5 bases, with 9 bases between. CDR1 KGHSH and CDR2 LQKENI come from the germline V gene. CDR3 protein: CASSPKGDTEAFF. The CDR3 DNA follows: TGTGCCAGCTCACCAAAGGGAGATACTGAAGCTTTCTTT.

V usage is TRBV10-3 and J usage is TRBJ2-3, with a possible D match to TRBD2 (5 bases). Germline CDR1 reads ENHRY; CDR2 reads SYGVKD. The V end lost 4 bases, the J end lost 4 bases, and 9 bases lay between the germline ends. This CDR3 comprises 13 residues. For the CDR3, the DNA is TGTGCCATCAGTGTCCGAGGGTCAGATACGCAGTATTTT. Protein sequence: CAISVRGSDTQYF.

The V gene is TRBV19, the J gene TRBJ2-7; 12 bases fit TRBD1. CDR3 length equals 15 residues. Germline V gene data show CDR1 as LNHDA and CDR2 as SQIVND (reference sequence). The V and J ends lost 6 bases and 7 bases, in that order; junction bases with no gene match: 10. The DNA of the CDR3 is TGTGCCAGTAGCATGCCGGGACAGGGGGCGCGGGAGCAGTACTTC. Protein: CASSMPGQGAREQYF.

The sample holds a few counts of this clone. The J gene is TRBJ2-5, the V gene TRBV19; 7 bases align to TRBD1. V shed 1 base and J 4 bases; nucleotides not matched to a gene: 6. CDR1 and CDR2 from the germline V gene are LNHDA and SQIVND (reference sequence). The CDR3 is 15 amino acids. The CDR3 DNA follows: TGTGCCAGTAGTATAGTCACGGCAGGGGGAGAGACCCAGTACTTC. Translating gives CASSIVTAGGETQYF.

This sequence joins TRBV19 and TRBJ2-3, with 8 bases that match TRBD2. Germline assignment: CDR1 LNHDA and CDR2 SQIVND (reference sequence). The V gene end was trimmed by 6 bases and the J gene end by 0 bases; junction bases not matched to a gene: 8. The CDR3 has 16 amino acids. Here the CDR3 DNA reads TGTGCCAGTAGAAGCGGGGGTCCCGCTAGCACAGATACGCAGTATTTT. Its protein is CASRSGGPASTDTQYF. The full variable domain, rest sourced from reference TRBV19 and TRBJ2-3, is DGGITQSPKYLFRKEGQNVTLSCEQNLNHDAMYWYRQDPGQGLRLIYYSQIVNDFQKGDIAEGYSVSREKKESFPLTVTSAQKNPTAFYLCASRSGGPASTDTQYFGPGTRLTVL.

Written as DNA, the CDR3 is TGTGCCAGCAGCTCGAAAAGGACAGAGGGCTCTGGAAACACCATATATTTT. It yields the protein CASSSKRTEGSGNTIYF. V usage is TRBV7-8 and J usage is TRBJ1-3, with D tentatively TRBD1 (6 bases). CDR3 length: 17 residues. V was cut by 4 bases and J by 0 bases, with 16 bases left in between. Per germline, CDR1 SGHVS and CDR2 FQNEAQ.

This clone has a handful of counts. CDR3 in amino acids: CATSDGKGGRSSYNEQFF. The DNA of the CDR3 is TGTGCCACCAGTGATGGAAAAGGCGGGCGGTCTAGCTACAATGAGCAGTTCTTC. The rearrangement uses TRBV24-1 and TRBJ2-1, with D possibly matching TRBD2 (5 bases). CDR3 size: 18 residues. V lost 3 bases, J lost 3 bases, and 20 bases lay in between. In germline, CDR1 is KGHDR, CDR2 SFDVKD.

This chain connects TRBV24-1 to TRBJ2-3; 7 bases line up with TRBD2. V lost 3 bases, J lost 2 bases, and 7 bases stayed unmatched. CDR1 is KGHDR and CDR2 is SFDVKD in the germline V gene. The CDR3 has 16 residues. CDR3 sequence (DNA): TGTGCCACCAGTGATCCGGGGGAGGGAGCCACAGATACGCAGTATTTT. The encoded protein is CATSDPGEGATDTQYF.